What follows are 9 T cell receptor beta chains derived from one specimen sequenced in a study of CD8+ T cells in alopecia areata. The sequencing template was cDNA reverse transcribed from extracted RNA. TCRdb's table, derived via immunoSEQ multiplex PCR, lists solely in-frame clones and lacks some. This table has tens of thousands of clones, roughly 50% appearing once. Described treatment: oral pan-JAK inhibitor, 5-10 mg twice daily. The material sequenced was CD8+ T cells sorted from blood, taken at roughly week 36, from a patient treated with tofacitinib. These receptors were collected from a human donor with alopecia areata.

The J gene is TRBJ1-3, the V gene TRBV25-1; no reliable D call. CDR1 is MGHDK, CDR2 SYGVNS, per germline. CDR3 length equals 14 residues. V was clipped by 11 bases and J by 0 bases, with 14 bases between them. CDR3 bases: TGTGCCTCCGAAAGTAGTAGCTCTGGAAACACCATATATTTT. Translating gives CASESSSSGNTIYF.

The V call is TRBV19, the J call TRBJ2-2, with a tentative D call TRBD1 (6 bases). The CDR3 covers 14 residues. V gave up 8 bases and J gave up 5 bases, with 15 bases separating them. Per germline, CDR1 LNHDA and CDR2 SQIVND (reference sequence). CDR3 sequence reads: CASGGHTWTGELFF. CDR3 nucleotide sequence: TGTGCCAGTGGGGGACATACGTGGACCGGGGAGCTGTTTTTT.

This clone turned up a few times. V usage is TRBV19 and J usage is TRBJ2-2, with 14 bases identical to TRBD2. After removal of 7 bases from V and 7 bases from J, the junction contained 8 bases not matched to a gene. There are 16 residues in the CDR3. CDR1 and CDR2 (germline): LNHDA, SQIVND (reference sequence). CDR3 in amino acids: CASKEAGLAGVGELFF. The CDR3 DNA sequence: TGTGCCAGTAAAGAAGCGGGACTAGCGGGAGTCGGGGAGCTGTTTTTT.

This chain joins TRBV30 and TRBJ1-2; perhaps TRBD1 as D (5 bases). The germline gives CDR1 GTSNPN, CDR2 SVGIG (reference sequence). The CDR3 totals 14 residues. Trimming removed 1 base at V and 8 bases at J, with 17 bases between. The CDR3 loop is CAWSAQHGAEGYTF. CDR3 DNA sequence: TGTGCCTGGAGTGCCCAGCACGGGGCTGAGGGCTACACCTTC.

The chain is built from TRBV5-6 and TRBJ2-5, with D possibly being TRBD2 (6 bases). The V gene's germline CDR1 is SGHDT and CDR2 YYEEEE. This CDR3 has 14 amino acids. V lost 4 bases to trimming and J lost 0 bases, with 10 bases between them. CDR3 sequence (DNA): TGTGCCAGCAGCCAACCGGGAGACCAAGAGACCCAGTACTTC. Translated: CASSQPGDQETQYF.

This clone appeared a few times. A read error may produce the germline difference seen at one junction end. The CDR3 region is CSVVPADNYGQYF. CDR3 DNA: TGCAGCGTTGTGCCAGCGGATAACTACGGGCAGTACTTC. This chain joins TRBV29-1 and TRBJ2-7, with D perhaps TRBD2 (5 bases). In germline, CDR1 is SQVTM, CDR2 ANQGSEA. CDR3 length equals 13 residues.

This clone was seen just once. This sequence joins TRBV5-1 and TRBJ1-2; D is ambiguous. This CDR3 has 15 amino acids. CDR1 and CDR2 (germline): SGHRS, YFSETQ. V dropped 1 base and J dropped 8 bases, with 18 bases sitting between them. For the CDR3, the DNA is TGCGCCAGCAGCTTGAGCCCGGTGGAGGATTGGGGCTACACCTTC. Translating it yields CASSLSPVEDWGYTF.

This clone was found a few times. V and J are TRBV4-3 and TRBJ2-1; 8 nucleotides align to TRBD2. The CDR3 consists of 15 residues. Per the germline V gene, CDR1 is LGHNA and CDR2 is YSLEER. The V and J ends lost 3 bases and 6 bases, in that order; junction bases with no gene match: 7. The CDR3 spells CASSQGLAGLNEQFF. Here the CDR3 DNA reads TGCGCCAGCAGCCAGGGTCTAGCGGGTCTCAATGAGCAGTTCTTC.

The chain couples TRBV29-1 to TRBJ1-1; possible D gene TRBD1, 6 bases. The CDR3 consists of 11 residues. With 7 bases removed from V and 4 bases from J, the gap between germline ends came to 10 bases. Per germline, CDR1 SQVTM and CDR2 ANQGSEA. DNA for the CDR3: TGCAGCGGGGGGGCGGGCACTGAAGCTTTCTTT. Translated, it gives CSGGAGTEAFF.